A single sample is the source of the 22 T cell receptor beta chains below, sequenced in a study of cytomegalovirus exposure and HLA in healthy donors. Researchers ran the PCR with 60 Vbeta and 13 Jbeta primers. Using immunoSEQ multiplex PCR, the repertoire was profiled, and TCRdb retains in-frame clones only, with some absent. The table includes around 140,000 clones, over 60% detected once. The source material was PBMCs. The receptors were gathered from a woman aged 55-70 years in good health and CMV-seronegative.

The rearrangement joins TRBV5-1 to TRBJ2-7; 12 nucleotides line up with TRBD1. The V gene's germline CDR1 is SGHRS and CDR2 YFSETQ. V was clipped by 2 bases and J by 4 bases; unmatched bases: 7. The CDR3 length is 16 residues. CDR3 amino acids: CASSFTPGQGAYEQYF. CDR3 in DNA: TGCGCCAGCAGCTTCACCCCGGGACAGGGGGCTTACGAGCAGTACTTC.

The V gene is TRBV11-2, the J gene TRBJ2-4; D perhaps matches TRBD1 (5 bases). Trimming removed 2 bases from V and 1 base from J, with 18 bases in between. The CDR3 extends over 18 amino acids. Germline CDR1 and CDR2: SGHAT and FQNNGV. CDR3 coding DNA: TGTGCCAGCAGCTTACGCGGTGCAAGGGGCGTCGCCAAAAACATTCAGTACTTC. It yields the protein CASSLRGARGVAKNIQYF.

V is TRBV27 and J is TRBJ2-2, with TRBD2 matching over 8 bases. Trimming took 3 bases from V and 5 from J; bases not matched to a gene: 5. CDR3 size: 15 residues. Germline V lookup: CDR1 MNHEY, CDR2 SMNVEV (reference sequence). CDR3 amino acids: CASSLASGWTGELFF. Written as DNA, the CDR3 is TGTGCCAGCAGTTTGGCTAGCGGGTGGACCGGGGAGCTGTTTTTT.

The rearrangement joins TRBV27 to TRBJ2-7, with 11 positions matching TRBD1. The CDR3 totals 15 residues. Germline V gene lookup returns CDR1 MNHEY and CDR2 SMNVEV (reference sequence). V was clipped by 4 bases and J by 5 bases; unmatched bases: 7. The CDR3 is CASSSPGTGGHEQYF. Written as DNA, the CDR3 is TGTGCCAGCAGTTCACCCGGGACAGGGGGTCACGAGCAGTACTTC.

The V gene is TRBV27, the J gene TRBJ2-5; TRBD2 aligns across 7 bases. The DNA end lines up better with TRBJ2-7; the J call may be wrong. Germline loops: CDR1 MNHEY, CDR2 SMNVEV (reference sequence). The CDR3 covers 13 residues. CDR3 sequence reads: CASSPRLAGEQYF. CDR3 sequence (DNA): TGTGCCAGCAGTCCTCGACTAGCCGGCGAGCAGTACTTC.

DNA of the CDR3: TGTGCCAGCAGTTCCGACAGGGGGTCCTACAATGAGCAGTTCTTC. Translated: CASSSDRGSYNEQFF. This chain joins TRBV6-5 and TRBJ2-1, with 9 nucleotides matching TRBD1. Trimming removed 4 bases from V and 1 base from J; junction bases left unmatched: 2. The CDR3 spans 15 residues. CDR1 is MNHEY and CDR2 is SVGAGI in the germline V gene.

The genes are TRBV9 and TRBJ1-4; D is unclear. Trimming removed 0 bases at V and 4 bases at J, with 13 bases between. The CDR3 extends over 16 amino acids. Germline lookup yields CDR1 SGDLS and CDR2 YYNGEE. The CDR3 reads CASSVGGGLINEKLFF. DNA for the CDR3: TGTGCCAGCAGCGTAGGGGGTGGACTGATTAATGAAAAACTGTTTTTT.

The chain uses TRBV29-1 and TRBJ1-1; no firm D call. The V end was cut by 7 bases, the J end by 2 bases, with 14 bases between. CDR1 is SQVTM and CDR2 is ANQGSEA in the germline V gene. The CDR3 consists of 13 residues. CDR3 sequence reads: CSARSGLNTEAFF. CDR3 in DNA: TGCAGCGCCAGGTCAGGACTCAACACTGAAGCTTTCTTT. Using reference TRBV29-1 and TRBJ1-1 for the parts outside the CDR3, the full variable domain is SAVISQKPSRDICQRGTSLTIQCQVDSQVTMMFWYRQQPGQSLTLIATANQGSEATYESGFVIDKFPISRPNLTFSTLTVSNMSPEDSSIYLCSARSGLNTEAFFGQGTRLTVV.

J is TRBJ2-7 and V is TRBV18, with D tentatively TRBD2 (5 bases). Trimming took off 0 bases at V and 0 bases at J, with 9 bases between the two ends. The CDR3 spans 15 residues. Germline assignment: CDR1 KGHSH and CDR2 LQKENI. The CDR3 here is CASSPPGRSSYEQYF. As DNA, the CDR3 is TGTGCCAGCTCACCACCTGGGAGAAGCTCCTACGAGCAGTACTTC.

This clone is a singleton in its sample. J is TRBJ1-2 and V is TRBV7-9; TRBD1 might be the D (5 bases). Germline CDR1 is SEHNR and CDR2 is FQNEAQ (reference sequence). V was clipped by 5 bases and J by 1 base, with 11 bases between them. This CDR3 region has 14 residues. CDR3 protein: CASSPGGDNYGYTF. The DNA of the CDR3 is TGTGCCAGCAGCCCCGGGGGGGATAACTATGGCTACACCTTC. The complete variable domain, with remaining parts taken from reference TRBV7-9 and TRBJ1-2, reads DTGVSQNPRHKITKRGQNVTFRCDPISEHNRLYWYRQTLGQGPEFLTYFQNEAQLEKSRLLSDRFSAERPKGSFSTLEIQRTEQGDSAMYLCASSPGGDNYGYTFGSGTRLTVV.

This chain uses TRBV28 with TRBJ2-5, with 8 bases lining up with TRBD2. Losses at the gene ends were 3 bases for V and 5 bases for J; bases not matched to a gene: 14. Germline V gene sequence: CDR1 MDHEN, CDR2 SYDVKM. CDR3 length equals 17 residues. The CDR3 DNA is TGTGCCAGCAGTTTGGAGCTAGCGGGCGACCGGGAGGAGACCCAGTACTTC. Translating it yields CASSLELAGDREETQYF.

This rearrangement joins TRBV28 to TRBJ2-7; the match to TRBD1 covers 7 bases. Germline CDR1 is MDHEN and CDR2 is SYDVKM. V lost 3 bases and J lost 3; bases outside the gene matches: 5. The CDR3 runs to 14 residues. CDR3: CASSFPGQLYEQYF. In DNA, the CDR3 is TGTGCCAGCAGTTTCCCGGGACAGCTCTACGAGCAGTACTTC.

The CDR3 loop reads CASSEDRAGNTIYF. For the CDR3, the DNA is TGTGCCAGCAGTGAAGACAGGGCTGGAAACACCATATATTTT. V is TRBV6-1 and J is TRBJ1-3, with a possible D match to TRBD1 (6 bases). V lost 1 base, J lost 2 bases, and 6 bases lay in between. Germline V lookup: CDR1 MNHNS, CDR2 SASEGT. This CDR3 is built from 14 residues.

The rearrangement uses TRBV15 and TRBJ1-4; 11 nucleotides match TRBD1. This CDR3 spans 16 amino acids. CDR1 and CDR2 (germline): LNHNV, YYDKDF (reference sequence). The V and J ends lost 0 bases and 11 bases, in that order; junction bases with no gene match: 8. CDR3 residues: CATSRDLGQGGRKLFF. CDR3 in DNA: TGTGCCACCAGCAGAGATCTGGGACAGGGGGGCCGGAAACTGTTTTTT.

The CDR3 is CASDKGQGGYEQYF. The CDR3 DNA is TGTGCCAGCGACAAGGGACAGGGAGGTTACGAGCAGTACTTC. The chain has TRBV18 and TRBJ2-7; 9 nucleotides agree with TRBD1. This CDR3 comprises 14 residues. Unmatched junction bases numbered 9, after V lost 8 bases and J lost 4 bases. Germline assignment: CDR1 KGHSH and CDR2 LQKENI.

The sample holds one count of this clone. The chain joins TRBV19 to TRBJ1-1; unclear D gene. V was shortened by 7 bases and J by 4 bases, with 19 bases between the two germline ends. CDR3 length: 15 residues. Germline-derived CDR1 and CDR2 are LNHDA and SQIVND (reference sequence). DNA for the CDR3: TGTGCCAGTAAAGAAAGAAGGTCTACAGTCACTGAAGCTTTCTTT. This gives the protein CASKERRSTVTEAFF.

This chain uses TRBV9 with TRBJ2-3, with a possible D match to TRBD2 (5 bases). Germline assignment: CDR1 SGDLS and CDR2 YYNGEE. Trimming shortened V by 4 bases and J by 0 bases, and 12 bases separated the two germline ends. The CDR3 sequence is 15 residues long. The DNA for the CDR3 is TGTGCCAGCAGCCCCCGAGGGTCTAGCACAGATACGCAGTATTTT. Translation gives CASSPRGSSTDTQYF.

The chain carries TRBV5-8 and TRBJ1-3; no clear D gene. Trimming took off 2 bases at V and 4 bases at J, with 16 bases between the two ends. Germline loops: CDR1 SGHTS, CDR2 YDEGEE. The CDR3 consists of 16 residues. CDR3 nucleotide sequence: TGTGCCAGCAGCTTAAGAGGGTGGATGGCGGGAAACACCATATATTTT. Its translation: CASSLRGWMAGNTIYF.

The CDR3: CASSPLKGVNEQYF. CDR3 DNA: TGTGCCAGCTCACCCCTGAAAGGAGTTAACGAGCAGTACTTC. The rearrangement links TRBV18 to TRBJ2-7; unclear D gene. The CDR3 has 14 amino acids. V lost 3 bases and J 5 bases, leaving 14 bases between the germline ends. CDR1 and CDR2 (germline): KGHSH, LQKENI.

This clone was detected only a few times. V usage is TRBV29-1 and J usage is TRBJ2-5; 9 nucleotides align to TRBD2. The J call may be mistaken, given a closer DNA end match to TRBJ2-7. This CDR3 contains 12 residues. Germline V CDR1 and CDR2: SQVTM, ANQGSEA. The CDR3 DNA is TGCAGCGCGCGACTAGCGGCCTACGAGCAGTACTTC. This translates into CSARLAAYEQYF.

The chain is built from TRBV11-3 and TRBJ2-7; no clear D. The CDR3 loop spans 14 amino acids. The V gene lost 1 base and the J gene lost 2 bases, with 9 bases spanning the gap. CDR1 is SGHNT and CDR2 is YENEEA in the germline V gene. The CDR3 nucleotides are TGTGCCAGCAGCTTAGGCGTCTCGCCCTACGAGCAGTACTTC. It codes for CASSLGVSPYEQYF.

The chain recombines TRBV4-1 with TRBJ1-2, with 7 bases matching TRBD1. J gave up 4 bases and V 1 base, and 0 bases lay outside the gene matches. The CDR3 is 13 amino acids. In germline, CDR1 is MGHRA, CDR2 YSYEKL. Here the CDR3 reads CASSQGQGYGYTF. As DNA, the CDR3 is TGCGCCAGCAGCCAAGGACAGGGCTATGGCTACACCTTC.